This TCR beta chain comes out of a study of cytomegalovirus exposure and HLA in healthy donors (dated by TCRdb to 2016 to 2017). Background for the entire study: According to an earlier analysis of several hundred of the donors, about 179 million T cells yielded some 120 million unique TCR beta sequences and about 280 Gb of sequence data. An early release covering roughly 580 HLA-typed donors comprised 250 to 350 gigabases of sequencing data and roughly 85 million unique TCR sequences. Among the roughly 430 genotyped donors, approximately 81% belonged to the genetic ancestry cluster associated with self-reported Caucasian donors. The study aimed to test whether signatures of past pathogen exposure could be identified by cataloging public T cell receptors. The study used immunosequencing to profile the T cell repertoires of approximately 630 subjects and linked those repertoires to cytomegalovirus serostatus. Along with the roughly 700-subject first cohort, a separate validation cohort of around 110 different subjects was used. The study combined high-throughput TCR immunosequencing, statistical association of individual TCRs with disease status, and machine learning to predict cytomegalovirus infection status. To study patterns of TCR occurrence, a later analysis re-analyzed previously published TCR beta repertoires from around 700 donors and added high-resolution HLA genotyping. In the later analysis, no new phenotypic data were used to find candidate immune exposures; instead, reliance was placed on TCR beta sequences and their occurrence across donors. An earlier analysis of a few hundred of the donors applied high-throughput TCR beta sequencing to assess whether each TCR beta V gene segment acted as functional or pseudogenic. Donor age, sex, ethnicity and CMV serostatus were compiled alongside the repertoire data. A later genetic analysis took genome-wide SNP genotypes for about three fifths of the roughly 700 donors and used that subset as a discovery cohort. Every discovery cohort repertoire had been produced on one sequencing platform. HLA typing included class I and class II loci at four-digit resolution. Typing coverage differed by locus: A, B, C, DRB1 and DQB1 were typed in roughly 629-630 donors, DQA1 in about 510, DPA1 in 600 to 610, and DPB1 in 400 to 480. Because of strong linkage in the cohort, roughly five DR-DQ haplotypes were treated as single units for association and clustering. Across approximately 400 genotyped donors of the cohort, an average of about 240,000 unique TCR beta nucleotide sequences per donor were sequenced, and roughly 20% of those sequences were non-productive.

The library came from the immunoSEQ multiplex PCR assay. A mixture of 60 forward primers for TCR Vbeta segments and 13 reverse primers for TCR Jbeta segments was used in the multiplex PCR. The CDR3 region of rearranged TCR beta genes was amplified from genomic DNA by a multiplex PCR assay. The Illumina HiSeq System was used to sequence the amplified TCR beta libraries as 87-base-pair reads. As for how the authors treated the data: In a later analysis, 70 million to 95 million unique TCR beta chains were counted across the 690 or so repertoires, and roughly 11 million of these chains were shared by at least two donors. To remove PCR and sequencing errors, raw reads were error-corrected and collapsed into unique sequences using a nearest-neighbor algorithm that merged closely related sequences. To assign V, D and J gene segments, CDR3 sequences were aligned to IMGT reference sequences. For a sequence to be retained, at least a six-nucleotide match to both a V gene segment and a J gene segment was required. A rearrangement was called productive if the CDR3 had no stop codons and remained in frame with V and J, and every other rearrangement was called non-productive. Following IMGT convention, CDR3 was defined as the stretch from the second conserved V-encoded cysteine up to the conserved J-encoded phenylalanine. Sequences without an unambiguous match to a single V gene segment were excluded from the earlier analysis of approximately 560 of the donors. In an earlier analysis of 587 of the donors, V segments were called functional above 56.7% productive rearrangements and were called segregating when the between-donor standard deviation exceeded 5%. To diagnose cytomegalovirus status from the catalog of TCR beta chain sequences, a statistical classification framework was built. A later analysis assigned V and J genes by comparing TCR nucleotide sequences with IMGT/GENE-DB human TR gene sequences. A later analysis assigned CDR3 sequences and most-parsimonious VDJ recombination scenarios with the TCRdist pipeline. A later analysis defined each TCR beta chain by its CDR3 amino acid sequence plus V-gene family, and excluded reads lacking a unique V-gene family. A later analysis removed 500 to 650 highly shared, low-generation-probability nucleotide sequences to deal with suspected cross-contamination and a sequencing artifact. For each public chain, a later analysis derived a clonal expansion index from normalized ranks of inferred template counts within each repertoire. Generation probabilities in a later analysis came from a VDJ recombination model fitted to out-of-frame rearrangements, and those results were checked against IGoR. Hypergeometric tests were used in a later analysis to score TCR-TCR, TCR-HLA and TCR-CMV co-occurrence, with a repertoire-size bias correction applied to the TCR pairs. A later analysis estimated false discovery rates by permuting HLA or CMV assignments 20 times. A later analysis grouped co-occurring TCRs with DBSCAN, adding TCRdist sequence similarity when clustering within HLA-allele-positive subsets. Co-occurrence clustering excluded repertoires with fewer than 30,000 or more than 120,000 public chains, plus five with anomalous nucleotide sharing. Entries here come from immuneACCESS through TCRdb and include only in-frame sequences with V and J called. Some clones fail to appear in such tables; in the studies checked, an unresolved V gene covers under half of the shortfall, and the cause of the remainder is unknown. The V and J calls and the clone size are those of that table, but D and trimming were determined from the DNA. The sample has about 170,000 clones on record, about three quarters of them singletons. The ten top clones hold approximately 1.5% of the sample.

On this clone itself: Its antigen is still unknown. Sequence at one end of the junction differs from germline and may be a read error.

Overall results and qualifications from the work: In this cohort, only TCR beta chains were sequenced, and detectable features were limited by the absence of alpha or paired-chain data. The earlier analysis of a few hundred of the donors excluded roughly 17 rarely observed V segments, including chromosome 9 orphons, because counts were too low. A later genetic analysis reported fewer N-insertions in productive TCRs among donors in an Asian-associated ancestry cluster than the approximately 700-donor mean. In a later analysis, TCR association rates were found to vary across HLA loci, with the most associated TCRs seen for DRB1 alleles and the fewest for HLA-C alleles. A further reported finding was that TCR beta sequences accurately predicted the HLA-A and HLA-B alleles for most subjects in the first cohort. A group of highly shared sequence variants was considered likely to be a technical artifact of the sequencing pipeline. According to a later analysis, most CMV-associated TCR beta chains appeared to be HLA-restricted, and the HLA associations seemed to be driven largely by CMV exposure. Broadly in line with IMGT annotations, most TCR beta V segments showed up in productive rearrangements about 90% or about 30% of the time in an earlier analysis of some 590 of the donors. The classifier was reported to diagnose cytomegalovirus status with high specificity and sensitivity in both the original and validation cohorts. The authors suggested that the approach could potentially be generalized to other disease states and immunological phenotypes. A total of 150 or so TCR beta chains were listed by the study as associated with cytomegalovirus. Most TCR sequences were observed very rarely across donors, whereas some public TCRs were present in many individuals. Compared with equally common non-associated chains, HLA-associated TCR beta chains in a later analysis were more clonally expanded and had lower generation probabilities. In vitro tests confirmed that a few of the cytomegalovirus-associated TCR beta chains recognize cytomegalovirus antigens. Because HLA typing was unavailable for some donors at each locus, only the typed subset was used in association tests. Assigning TCR associations to individual alleles was difficult when HLA alleles, especially DR and DQ, strongly co-occurred. A later analysis reported that several top co-occurrence clusters appeared linked to parvovirus B19, influenza, CMV and Epstein-Barr virus. An association between a missense DCLRE1C variant and V-gene and J-gene trimming of TCR beta chains was found in a later genetic analysis and replicated in an independent cohort. Linkage disequilibrium might explain the correlated functional status among segregating V segments, but an unknown experimental factor could not be ruled out. For the cohort, immune exposure information was limited to CMV serostatus. Presence/absence analyses assumed roughly uniform sequencing depth across donors, an assumption that may not hold. Specific HLA alleles were associated with over 15,000 TCR beta sequences at a false discovery rate of 0.05 in a later analysis.

The cohort consisted of approximately 690 healthy bone marrow donors. Cohort members were all nominally healthy when sampled, although unrecorded immune exposures were likely present. The donor was CMV seronegative and was included in the group of 352 seronegative cohort members. A peripheral blood sample was provided by each donor, and peripheral blood mononuclear cells were used for TCR beta sequencing. Genomic DNA extraction from the blood cell samples was performed with the Qiagen DNeasy Blood Extraction Kit. Sequencing was carried out using PBMCs. The sequence derives from a girl aged 10 to 17 in good health and CMV-seronegative.

In nucleotide form, the sequence is TGTGTCAGCAGACCCACTGGACAGGGCCGGGAGCAGTACTTC. Translated, it reads CVSRPTGQGREQYF. The sequence joins TRBV6-1 to TRBJ2-7, with 8 bases matching TRBD1. Per the germline V gene, MNHNS is the CDR1 and SASEGT is the CDR2. From its cysteine to its phenylalanine, the CDR3 spans 14 amino acids. CDR3 DNA is the only sequence kept; it has 42 bases, read in frame from the first base.